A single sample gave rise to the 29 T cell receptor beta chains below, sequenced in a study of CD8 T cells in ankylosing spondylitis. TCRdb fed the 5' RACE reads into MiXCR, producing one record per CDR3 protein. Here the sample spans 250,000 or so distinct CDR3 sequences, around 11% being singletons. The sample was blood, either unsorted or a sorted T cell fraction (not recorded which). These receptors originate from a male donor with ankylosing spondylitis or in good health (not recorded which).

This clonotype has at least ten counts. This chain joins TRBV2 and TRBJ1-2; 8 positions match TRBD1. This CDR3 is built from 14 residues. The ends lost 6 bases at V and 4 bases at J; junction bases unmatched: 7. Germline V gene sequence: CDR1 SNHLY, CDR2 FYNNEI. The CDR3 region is CASREQGVIYGYTF. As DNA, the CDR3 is TGTGCCAGCAGGGAACAGGGGGTAATCTATGGCTACACCTTC.

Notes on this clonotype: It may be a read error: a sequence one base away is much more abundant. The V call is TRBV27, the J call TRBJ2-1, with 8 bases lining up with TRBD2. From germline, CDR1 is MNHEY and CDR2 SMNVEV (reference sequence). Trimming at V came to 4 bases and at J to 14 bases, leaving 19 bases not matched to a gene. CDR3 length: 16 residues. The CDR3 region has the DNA TGTGCCAGCAGTTCCCTAGAAGCGGGAGACTCTGTTGTAAAGTTCTTC. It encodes CASSSLEAGDSVVKFF.

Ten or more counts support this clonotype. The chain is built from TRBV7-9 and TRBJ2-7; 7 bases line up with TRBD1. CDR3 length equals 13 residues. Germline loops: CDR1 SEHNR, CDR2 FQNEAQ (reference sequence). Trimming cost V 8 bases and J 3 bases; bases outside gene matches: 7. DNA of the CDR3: TGTGCCAGCGAAACGGGACAGTACTACGAGCAGTACTTC. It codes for CASETGQYYEQYF.

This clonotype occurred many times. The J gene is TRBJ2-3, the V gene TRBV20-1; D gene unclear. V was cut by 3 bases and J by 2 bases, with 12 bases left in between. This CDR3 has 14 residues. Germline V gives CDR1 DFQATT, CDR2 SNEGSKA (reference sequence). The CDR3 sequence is CSARRDGYTDTQYF. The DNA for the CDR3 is TGCAGTGCTAGGCGCGACGGATACACAGATACGCAGTATTTT.

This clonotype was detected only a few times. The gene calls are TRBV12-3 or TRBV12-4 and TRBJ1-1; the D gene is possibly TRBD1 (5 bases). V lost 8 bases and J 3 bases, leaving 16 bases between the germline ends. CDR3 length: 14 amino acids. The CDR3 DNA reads TGTGCCAGCCGACGTAGACAGAGCCACACTGAAGCTTTCTTT. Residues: CASRRRQSHTEAFF.

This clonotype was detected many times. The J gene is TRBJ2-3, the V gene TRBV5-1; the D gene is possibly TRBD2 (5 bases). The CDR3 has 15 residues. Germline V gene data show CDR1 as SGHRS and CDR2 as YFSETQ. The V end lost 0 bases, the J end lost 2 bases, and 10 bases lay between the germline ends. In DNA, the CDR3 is TGCGCCAGCAGCTTGGAGGGAGAAATCACAGATACGCAGTATTTT. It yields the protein CASSLEGEITDTQYF.

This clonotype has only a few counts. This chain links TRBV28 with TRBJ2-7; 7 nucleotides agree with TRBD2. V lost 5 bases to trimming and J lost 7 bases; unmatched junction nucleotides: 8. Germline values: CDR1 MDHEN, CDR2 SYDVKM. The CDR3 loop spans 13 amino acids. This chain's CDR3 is CASSPGGRWEQYF. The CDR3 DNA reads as TGTGCCAGCAGTCCGGGAGGACGGTGGGAGCAGTACTTC.

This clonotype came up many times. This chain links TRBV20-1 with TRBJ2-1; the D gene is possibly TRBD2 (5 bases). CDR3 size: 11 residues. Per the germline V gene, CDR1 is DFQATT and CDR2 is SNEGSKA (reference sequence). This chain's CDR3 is CSLEAPNEQFF. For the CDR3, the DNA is TGCAGCCTGGAGGCCCCTAATGAGCAGTTCTTC.

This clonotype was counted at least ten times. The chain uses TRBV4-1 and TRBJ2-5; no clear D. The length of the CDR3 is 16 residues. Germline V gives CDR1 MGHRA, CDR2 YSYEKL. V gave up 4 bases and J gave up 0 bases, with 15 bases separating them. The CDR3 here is CASSPLTSSYQETQYF. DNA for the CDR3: TGCGCCAGCAGCCCTTTAACTTCATCGTACCAAGAGACCCAGTACTTC.

CDR3 in amino acids: CASSQGAGQPQHF. The CDR3 DNA reads TGCGCCAGCAGTCAGGGGGCAGGGCAGCCCCAGCATTTT. The rearrangement joins TRBV5-1 to TRBJ1-5, with TRBD1 matching 8 bases. Per germline, CDR1 SGHRS and CDR2 YFSETQ. CDR3 size: 13 residues. V trimming: 5 bases; J trimming: 7 bases; junction bases outside the gene matches: 5.

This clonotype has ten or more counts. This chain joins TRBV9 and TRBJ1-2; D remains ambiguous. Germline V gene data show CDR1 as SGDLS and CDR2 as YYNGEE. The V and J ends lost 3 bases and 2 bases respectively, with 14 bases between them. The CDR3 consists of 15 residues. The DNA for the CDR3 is TGTGCCAGCAGCGGATCTGGGGTGCGCAACTATGGCTACACCTTC. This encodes CASSGSGVRNYGYTF.

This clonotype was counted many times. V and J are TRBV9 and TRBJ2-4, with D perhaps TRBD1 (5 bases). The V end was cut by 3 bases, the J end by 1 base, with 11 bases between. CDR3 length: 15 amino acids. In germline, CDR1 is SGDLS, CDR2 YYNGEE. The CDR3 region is CASSGQNVAKNIQYF. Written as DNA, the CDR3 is TGTGCCAGCAGCGGACAGAACGTCGCCAAAAACATTCAGTACTTC.

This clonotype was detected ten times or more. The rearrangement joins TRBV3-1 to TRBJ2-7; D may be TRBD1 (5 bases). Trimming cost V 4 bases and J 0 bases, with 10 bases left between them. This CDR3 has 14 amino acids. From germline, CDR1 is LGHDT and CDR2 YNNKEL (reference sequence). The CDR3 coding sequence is TGTGCCAGCAGCCTGGTTAGGGGCTCCTACGAGCAGTACTTC. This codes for CASSLVRGSYEQYF.

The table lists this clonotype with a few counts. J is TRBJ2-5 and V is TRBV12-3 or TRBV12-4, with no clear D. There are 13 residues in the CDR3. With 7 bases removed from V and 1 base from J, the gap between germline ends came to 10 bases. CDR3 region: CASNIGFQETQYF. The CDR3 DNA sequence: TGTGCCAGCAACATCGGGTTCCAAGAGACCCAGTACTTC.

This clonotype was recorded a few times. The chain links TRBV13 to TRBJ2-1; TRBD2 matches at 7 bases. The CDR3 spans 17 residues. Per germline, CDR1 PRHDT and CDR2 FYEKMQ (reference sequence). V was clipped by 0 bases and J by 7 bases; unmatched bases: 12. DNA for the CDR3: TGTGCCAGCAGCTTAGGCCTGCTAGCGGCAGGAGGAAATGAGCAGTTCTTC. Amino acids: CASSLGLLAAGGNEQFF.

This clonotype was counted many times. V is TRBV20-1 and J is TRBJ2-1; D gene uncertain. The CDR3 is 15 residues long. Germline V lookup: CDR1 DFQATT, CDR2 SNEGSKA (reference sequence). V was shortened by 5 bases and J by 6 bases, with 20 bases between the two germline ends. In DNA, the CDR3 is TGCAGTGCTGCGTCCCCACTGACCCTCGTCAATGAGCAGTTCTTC. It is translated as CSAASPLTLVNEQFF.

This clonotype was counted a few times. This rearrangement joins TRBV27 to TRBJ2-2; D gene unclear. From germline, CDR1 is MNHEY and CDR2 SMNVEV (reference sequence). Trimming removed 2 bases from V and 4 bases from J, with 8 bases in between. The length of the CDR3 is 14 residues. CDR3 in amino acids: CASSLQVGTGELFF. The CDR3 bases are TGTGCCAGCAGTTTACAGGTCGGCACCGGGGAGCTGTTTTTT.

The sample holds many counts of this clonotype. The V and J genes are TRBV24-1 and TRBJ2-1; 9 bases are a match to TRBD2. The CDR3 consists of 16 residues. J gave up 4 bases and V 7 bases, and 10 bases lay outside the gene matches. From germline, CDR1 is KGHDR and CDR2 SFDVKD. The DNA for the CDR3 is TGTGCCACCAGCACCCTCGGGCGGGAGGGATACAATGAGCAGTTCTTC. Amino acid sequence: CATSTLGREGYNEQFF.

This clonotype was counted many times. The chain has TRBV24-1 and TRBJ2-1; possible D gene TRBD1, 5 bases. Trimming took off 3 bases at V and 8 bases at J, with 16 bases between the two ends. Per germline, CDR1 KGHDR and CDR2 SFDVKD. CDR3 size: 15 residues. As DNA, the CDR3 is TGTGCCACCAGTGATGTACAGGTTGGCGTGGATGAGCAGTTCTTC. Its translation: CATSDVQVGVDEQFF.

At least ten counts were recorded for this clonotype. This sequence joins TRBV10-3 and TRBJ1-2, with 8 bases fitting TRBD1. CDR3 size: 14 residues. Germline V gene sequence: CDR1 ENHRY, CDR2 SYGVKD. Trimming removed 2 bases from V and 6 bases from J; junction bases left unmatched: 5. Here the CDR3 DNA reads TGTGCCATCAGTGAGAGACAGGGGCCTGATGGCTACACCTTC. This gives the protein CAISERQGPDGYTF.

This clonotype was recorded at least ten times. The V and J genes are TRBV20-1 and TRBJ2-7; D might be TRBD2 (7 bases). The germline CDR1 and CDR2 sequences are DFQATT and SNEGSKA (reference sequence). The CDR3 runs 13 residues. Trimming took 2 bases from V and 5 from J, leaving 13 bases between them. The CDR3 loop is CSARLPGGDEQYF. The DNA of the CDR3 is TGCAGTGCTAGACTGCCGGGGGGCGACGAGCAGTACTTC.

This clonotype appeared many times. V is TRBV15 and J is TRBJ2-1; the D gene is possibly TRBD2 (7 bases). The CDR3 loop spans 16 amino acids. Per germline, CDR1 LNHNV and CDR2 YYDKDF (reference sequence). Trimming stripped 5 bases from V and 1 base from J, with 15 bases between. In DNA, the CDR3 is TGTGCCACCAGCGATGGGGGGGGGCCTTCCTACAATGAGCAGTTCTTC. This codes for CATSDGGGPSYNEQFF.

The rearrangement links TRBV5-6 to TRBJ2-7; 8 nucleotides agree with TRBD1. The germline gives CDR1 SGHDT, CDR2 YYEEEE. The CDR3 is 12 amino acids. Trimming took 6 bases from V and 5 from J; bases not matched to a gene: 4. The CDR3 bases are TGTGCCAGCACGGACAGGGTCCACGAGCAGTACTTC. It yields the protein CASTDRVHEQYF.

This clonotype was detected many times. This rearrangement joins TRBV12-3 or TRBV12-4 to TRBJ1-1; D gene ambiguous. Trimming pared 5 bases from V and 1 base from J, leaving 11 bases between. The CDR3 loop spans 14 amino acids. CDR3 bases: TGTGCCAGCAGTCCCCCGGGCGGGAACACTGAAGCTTTCTTT. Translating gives CASSPPGGNTEAFF.

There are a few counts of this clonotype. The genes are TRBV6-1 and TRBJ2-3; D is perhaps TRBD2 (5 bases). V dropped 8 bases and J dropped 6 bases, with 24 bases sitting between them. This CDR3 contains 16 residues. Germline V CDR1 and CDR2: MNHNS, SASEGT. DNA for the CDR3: TGTGCCAGCGCCACCGGGATCCAAAAGGGTCTTGATACGCAGTATTTT. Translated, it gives CASATGIQKGLDTQYF.

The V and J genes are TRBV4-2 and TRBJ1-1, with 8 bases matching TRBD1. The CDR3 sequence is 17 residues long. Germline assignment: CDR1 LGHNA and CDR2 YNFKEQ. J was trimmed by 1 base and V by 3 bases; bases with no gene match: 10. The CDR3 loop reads CASSHGTIQGANTEAFF. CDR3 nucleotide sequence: TGTGCCAGCAGCCACGGCACCATTCAGGGGGCGAACACTGAAGCTTTCTTT.

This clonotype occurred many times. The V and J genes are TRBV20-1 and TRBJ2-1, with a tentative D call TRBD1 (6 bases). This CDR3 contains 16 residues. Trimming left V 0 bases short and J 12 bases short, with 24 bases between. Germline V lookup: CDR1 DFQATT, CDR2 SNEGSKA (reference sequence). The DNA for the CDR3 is TGCAGTGCTAGAGATTTGTGGCAGGGGAATCTGCTTGGGCAGTTCTTC. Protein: CSARDLWQGNLLGQFF.

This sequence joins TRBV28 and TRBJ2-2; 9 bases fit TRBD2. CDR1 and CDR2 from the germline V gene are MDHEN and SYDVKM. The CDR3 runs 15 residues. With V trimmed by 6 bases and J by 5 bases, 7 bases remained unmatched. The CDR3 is CASSKRTSATGELFF. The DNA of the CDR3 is TGTGCCAGCAGCAAACGGACTAGCGCAACCGGGGAGCTGTTTTTT.

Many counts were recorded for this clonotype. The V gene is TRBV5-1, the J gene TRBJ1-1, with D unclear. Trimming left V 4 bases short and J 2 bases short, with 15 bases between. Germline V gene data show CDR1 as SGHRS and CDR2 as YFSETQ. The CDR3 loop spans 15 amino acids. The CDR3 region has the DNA TGCGCCAGCAGCCTAGGCCCAAGACCCAACACTGAAGCTTTCTTT. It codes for CASSLGPRPNTEAFF.